The rows below give T cell receptor beta chains drawn from one sample of a study of T-cell memory formation after mild COVID-19. TCRdb passed the 5' RACE reads through MiXCR, listing each CDR3 protein once. Here the sample spans 400,000 to 500,000 distinct CDR3 sequences, around 20% being singletons. Sequenced sample: PBMCs or a T cell subset sorted from them (not recorded which). All receptors derive from an adult woman who had mild COVID-19 (a few samples of this study predate the infection). Cell type and time point are not known. The CDR3 runs from the conserved cysteine through the conserved F or W. The order of the fields is V gene, CDR3 protein.

>TRBV12-3/TRBV12-4
CASSLPRGQDYGYTF
>TRBV4-1
CASSHPRDGLLNTEAFF
>TRBV7-2
CASSLGGQNYGYTF
>TRBV6-5
CASSYSGGFTEAFF
>TRBV10-3
CAISPPGTSGYEQYF
>TRBV15
CATSRDLQGNTIYF
>TRBV10-3
CAISEGRGQYF
>TRBV30
CAWSSGGNYGYTF
>TRBV11-3
CASSSPLLRGGPNTDTQYF
>TRBV12-3/TRBV12-4
CASSSSGRSYEQYF
>TRBV3-1
CATRSYNSPLHF
>TRBV6-1
CASSEARSASYEQYF
>TRBV12-3/TRBV12-4
CASSPSTGGFAMETQYF
>TRBV7-9
CASSLVVGGWGETQYF
>TRBV7-7
CASSFMGGETQYF
>TRBV9
CASSANVGQPQHF
>TRBV7-9
CASSLEVGSYEQYF
>TRBV12-3/TRBV12-4
CASTPDGQETQYF
>TRBV5-1
CASSPLGGVGAGSYEQYF
>TRBV27
CASSLQREAGEQFF
>TRBV7-3
CASSHSPGTGEQYF
>TRBV12-3/TRBV12-4
CASSGGGGFNEQFF
>TRBV5-1
CASSLKGAGYEQYF
>TRBV5-1
CASSGQGRGQYF
>TRBV3-1
CASSQYEGPTF
>TRBV7-2
CASRRGGGRPNEQFF
>TRBV7-9
CASSWGQGTLSGANVLTF
>TRBV7-9
CASSLAPASKANTEAFF
>TRBV5-6
CASSFVTRQRNTGELFF
>TRBV6-5
CASKEDRRYGYTF
>TRBV7-8
CASSLVVSGGTDTQYF
>TRBV7-9
CAGSPGPGYYGYTF
>TRBV5-6
CASSTLLLAGASREQFF
>TRBV7-8
CASSLAAGSVNEQFF
>TRBV29-1
CSVRRDTAPGDEQFF
>TRBV4-1
CASSQGTSGPDTQYF
>TRBV3-1
CASSPPQGTEAFF
>TRBV6-6
CASTPGLAGGSAYEQYF
>TRBV18
CASSPRGEGTEAFF
>TRBV11-2
CASSLIAGHGETQYF
>TRBV12-3/TRBV12-4
CASSLGGSHQPQHF
>TRBV7-2
CASSLSGYSTDTQYF
>TRBV2
CASSETGGTSYEQYF
>TRBV12-3/TRBV12-4
CASTYTESYEQYF
>TRBV6-1
CASSARGPYGYTF
>TRBV9
CASSVTGTSDRETQYF
>TRBV7-9
CASSLVGNMYGYTF
>TRBV20-1
CSARDSGGLYEQYF
>TRBV6-5
CASRQGSYNEQFF
>TRBV7-9
CASSLVSGGPYTYNEQFF
>TRBV12-3/TRBV12-4
CASSASGTGNQPQHF
>TRBV12-3/TRBV12-4
CASSPMGDTGELFF
>TRBV5-5
CASSHREHANEQFF
>TRBV5-1
CARRGQGAIQYNTEAFF
>TRBV5-1
CASSTRALSAPDTQYF
>TRBV4-2
CASSQDAGLYTYEQYF